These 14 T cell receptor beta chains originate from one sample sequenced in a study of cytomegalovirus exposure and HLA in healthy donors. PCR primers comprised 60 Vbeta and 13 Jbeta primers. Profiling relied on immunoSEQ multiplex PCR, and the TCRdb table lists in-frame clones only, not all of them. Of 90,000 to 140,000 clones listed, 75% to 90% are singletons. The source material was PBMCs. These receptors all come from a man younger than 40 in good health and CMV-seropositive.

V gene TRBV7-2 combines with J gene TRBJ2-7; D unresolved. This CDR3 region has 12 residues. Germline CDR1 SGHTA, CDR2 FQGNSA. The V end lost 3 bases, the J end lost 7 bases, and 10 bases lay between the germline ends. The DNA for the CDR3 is TGTGCCAGCAGCTTTTTACTCGGGGAGCAGTACTTC. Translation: CASSFLLGEQYF.

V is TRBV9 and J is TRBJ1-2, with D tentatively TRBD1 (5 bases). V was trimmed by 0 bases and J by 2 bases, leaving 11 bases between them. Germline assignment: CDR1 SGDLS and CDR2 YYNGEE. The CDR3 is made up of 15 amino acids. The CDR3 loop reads CASSVAPNRNYGYTF. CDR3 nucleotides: TGTGCCAGCAGCGTAGCCCCAAACAGGAACTATGGCTACACCTTC.

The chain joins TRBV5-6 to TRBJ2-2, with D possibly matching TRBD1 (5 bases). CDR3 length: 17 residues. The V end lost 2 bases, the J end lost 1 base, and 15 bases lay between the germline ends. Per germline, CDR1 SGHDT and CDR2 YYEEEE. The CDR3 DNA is TGTGCCAGCAGCTTTAGCTCAGGGCCCTTGAACACCGGGGAGCTGTTTTTT. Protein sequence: CASSFSSGPLNTGELFF.

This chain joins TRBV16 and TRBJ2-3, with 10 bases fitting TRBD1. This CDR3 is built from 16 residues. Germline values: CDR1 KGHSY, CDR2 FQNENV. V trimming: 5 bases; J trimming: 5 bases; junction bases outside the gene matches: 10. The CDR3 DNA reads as TGTGCCAGCAGCGAGACAGGGGGCTTAGCTGGAGATACGCAGTATTTT. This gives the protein CASSETGGLAGDTQYF.

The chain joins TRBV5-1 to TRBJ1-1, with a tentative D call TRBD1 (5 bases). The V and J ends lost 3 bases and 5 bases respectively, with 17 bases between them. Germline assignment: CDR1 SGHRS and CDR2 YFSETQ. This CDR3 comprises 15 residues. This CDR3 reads CASSSAGDGGTEAFF. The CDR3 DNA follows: TGCGCCAGCAGCTCCGCGGGCGACGGGGGGACTGAAGCTTTCTTT.

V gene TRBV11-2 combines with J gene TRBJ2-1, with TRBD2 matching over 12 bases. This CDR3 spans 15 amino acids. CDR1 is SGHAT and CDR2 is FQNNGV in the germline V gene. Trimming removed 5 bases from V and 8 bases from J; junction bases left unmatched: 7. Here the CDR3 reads CASSDRLAGDYEQFF. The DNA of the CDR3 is TGTGCCAGCAGCGACCGACTAGCGGGGGACTATGAGCAGTTCTTC.

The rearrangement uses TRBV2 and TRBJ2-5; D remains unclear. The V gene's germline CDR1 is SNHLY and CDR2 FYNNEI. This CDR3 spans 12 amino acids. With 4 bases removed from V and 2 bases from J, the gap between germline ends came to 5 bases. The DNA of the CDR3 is TGTGCCAGCAGTGCGCAGCAAGAGACCCAGTACTTC. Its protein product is CASSAQQETQYF.

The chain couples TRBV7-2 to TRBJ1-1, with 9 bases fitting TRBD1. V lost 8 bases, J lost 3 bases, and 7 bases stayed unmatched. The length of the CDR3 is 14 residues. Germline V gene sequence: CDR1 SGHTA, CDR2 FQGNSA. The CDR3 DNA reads TGTGCCAGCGGGTTACAGGGGGCGCACACTGAAGCTTTCTTT. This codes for CASGLQGAHTEAFF.

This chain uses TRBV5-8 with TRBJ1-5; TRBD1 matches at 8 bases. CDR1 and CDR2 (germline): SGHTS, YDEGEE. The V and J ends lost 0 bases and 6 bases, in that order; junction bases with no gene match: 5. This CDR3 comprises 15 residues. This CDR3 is CASSLEGQGAQPQHF. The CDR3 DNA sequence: TGTGCCAGCAGCTTGGAAGGTCAGGGGGCTCAGCCCCAGCATTTT.

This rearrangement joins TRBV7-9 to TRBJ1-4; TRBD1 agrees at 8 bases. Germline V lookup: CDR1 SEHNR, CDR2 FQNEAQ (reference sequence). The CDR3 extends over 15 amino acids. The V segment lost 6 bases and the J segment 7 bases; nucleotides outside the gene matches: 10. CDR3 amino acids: CASRPGTGEGEKLFF. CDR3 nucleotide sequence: TGTGCCAGCAGACCCGGGACAGGCGAGGGTGAAAAACTGTTTTTT. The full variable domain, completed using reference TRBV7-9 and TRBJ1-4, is DTGVSQNPRHKITKRGQNVTFRCDPISEHNRLYWYRQTLGQGPEFLTYFQNEAQLEKSRLLSDRFSAERPKGSFSTLEIQRTEQGDSAMYLCASRPGTGEGEKLFFGSGTQLSVL.

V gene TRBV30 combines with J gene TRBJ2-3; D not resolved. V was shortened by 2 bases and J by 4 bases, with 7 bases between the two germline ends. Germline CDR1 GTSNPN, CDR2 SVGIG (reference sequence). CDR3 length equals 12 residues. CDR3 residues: CAWSPPADTQYF. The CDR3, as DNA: TGTGCCTGGAGTCCCCCTGCAGATACGCAGTATTTT.

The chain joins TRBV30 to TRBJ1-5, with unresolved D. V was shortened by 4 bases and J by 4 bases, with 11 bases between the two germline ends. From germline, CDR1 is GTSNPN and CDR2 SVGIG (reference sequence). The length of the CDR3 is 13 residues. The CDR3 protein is CAWNLAENQPQHF. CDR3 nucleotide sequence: TGTGCCTGGAATCTGGCGGAGAATCAGCCCCAGCATTTT.

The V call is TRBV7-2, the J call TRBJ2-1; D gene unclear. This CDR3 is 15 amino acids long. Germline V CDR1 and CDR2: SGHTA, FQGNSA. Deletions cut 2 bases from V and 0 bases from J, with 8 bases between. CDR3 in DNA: TGTGCCAGCAGCTTATCCTATGGCTCCTACAATGAGCAGTTCTTC. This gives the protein CASSLSYGSYNEQFF.

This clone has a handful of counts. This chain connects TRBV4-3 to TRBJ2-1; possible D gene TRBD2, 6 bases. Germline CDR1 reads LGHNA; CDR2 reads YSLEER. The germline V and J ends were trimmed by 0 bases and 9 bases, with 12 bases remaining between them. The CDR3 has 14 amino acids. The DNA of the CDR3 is TGCGCCAGCAGCCAAGAGAGTGGGGAGGTTGAGCAGTTCTTC. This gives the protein CASSQESGEVEQFF.